These 18 T cell receptor beta chains share one sample of origin, sequenced in a study of CD8 T cells in Susac syndrome (dated by TCRdb to between 2018 and 2021). The receptor library was made with the immunoSEQ multiplex PCR assay. RNA was extracted using the RNeasy kit, and about 0.45 to 1 ug of the RNA was reverse transcribed with random hexamers. TCRdb's own reprocessing of the public reads used fastp at Q25 and MiXCR and kept productive beta chains. Each CDR3 protein appears once, grouped with its most common genes and DNA. In this sample the table shows fewer than 85,000 distinct CDR3 sequences, around 95% of which occur a single time. Of the sample, about 0.45% falls within the top ten clones. Input material: CD8+ T cells from PBMCs. The origin of the receptors is a human donor with Susac syndrome.

V usage is TRBV9 and J usage is TRBJ2-7; a possible D gene is TRBD2 (6 bases). V lost 4 bases and J lost 2, with 13 bases in between. The CDR3 has 14 amino acids. CDR1 SGDLS and CDR2 YYNGEE come from the germline V gene. CDR3 coding DNA: TGTGCCAGCAGCTTGGGACTCGACCCCTACGAGCAGTACTTC. Translation: CASSLGLDPYEQYF.

The CDR3 DNA reads TGTGCCAGTAGTATAGGAGGGGGACTCACCAATGAGCAGTTCTTC. Translating gives CASSIGGGLTNEQFF. The V and J genes are TRBV19 and TRBJ2-1, with D perhaps assigned TRBD1 or TRBD2 (6 bases each). Looked up from germline, CDR1 is LNHDA and CDR2 is SQIVND (reference sequence). The CDR3 totals 15 residues. Trimming cost V 1 base and J 6 bases, with 13 bases left between them.

V gene TRBV29-1 combines with J gene TRBJ2-7; 7 bases map to TRBD1. Germline assignment: CDR1 SQVTM and CDR2 ANQGSEA. The V gene end was trimmed by 0 bases and the J gene end by 0 bases; junction bases not matched to a gene: 2. There are 14 residues in the CDR3. The CDR3 spells CSVEEGQHSYEQYF. In nucleotides, the CDR3 is TGCAGCGTTGAAGAGGGACAGCACTCCTACGAGCAGTACTTC.

This chain links TRBV20-1 with TRBJ2-2; maybe TRBD1 (6 bases). The CDR3 sequence is 15 residues long. V lost 2 bases to trimming and J lost 3 bases, with 13 bases between them. Germline V gives CDR1 DFQATT, CDR2 SNEGSKA (reference sequence). This CDR3 is CSARTTGLDTGELFF. The CDR3 region has the DNA TGCAGTGCTAGAACCACAGGGCTGGACACCGGGGAGCTGTTTTTT.

The CDR3 sequence: CASSYAMDYGYTF. In DNA form, the CDR3 reads TGTGCCAGCAGTTACGCAATGGACTATGGCTACACCTTC. The genes are TRBV6-5 and TRBJ1-2; D remains ambiguous. CDR1 and CDR2 from the germline V gene are MNHEY and SVGAGI. This CDR3 has 13 amino acids. Between the trimmed V and J ends, which lost 2 bases and 3 bases, there was a span of 7 bases.

The genes are TRBV24-1 and TRBJ2-3, with no clear D. V shed 6 bases and J shed 3 bases, with 6 bases lying between them. The length of the CDR3 is 12 residues. In germline, CDR1 is KGHDR, CDR2 SFDVKD. The CDR3 nucleotides read TGTGCCACCAGTTCACAGACAGATACGCAGTATTTT. Its protein is CATSSQTDTQYF.

This chain links TRBV6-5 with TRBJ2-7; 11 nucleotides align to TRBD2. The CDR3 consists of 15 residues. CDR1 MNHEY and CDR2 SVGAGI come from the germline V gene. The V gene end was trimmed by 0 bases and the J gene end by 6 bases; junction bases not matched to a gene: 4. CDR3 bases: TGTGCCAGCAGTTACTCGCTAGCGGGAGGACGCGAGCAGTACTTC. It specifies CASSYSLAGGREQYF.

This clonotype has a single count. The rearrangement joins TRBV20-1 to TRBJ2-7; 10 bases are shared with TRBD2. The CDR3 runs to 17 residues. Germline CDR1 DFQATT, CDR2 SNEGSKA (reference sequence). J lost 1 base, V lost 2 bases, and 11 bases had no gene match. Here the CDR3 DNA reads TGCAGTGCTAGAACAGCGGGAGGGCCCAATTTGTCCTACGAGCAGTACTTC. Translating it yields CSARTAGGPNLSYEQYF.

This sequence joins TRBV29-1 and TRBJ1-2; no definite D call. The CDR3 spans 11 residues. V was clipped by 7 bases and J by 12 bases, with 18 bases between them. The V gene's germline CDR1 is SQVTM and CDR2 ANQGSEA. The DNA for the CDR3 is TGCAGCGCTTCATCTATGGGCATCAACACCTTC. It specifies CSASSMGINTF.

The chain employs TRBV12-3 or TRBV12-4 and TRBJ1-1, with D possibly TRBD1 on 5 matching bases. The V end was cut by 6 bases, the J end by 6 bases, with 14 bases between. CDR3 length: 13 amino acids. CDR3 sequence (DNA): TGTGCCAGCAGCACCCAGGGTCTCGCTGAAGCTTTCTTT. Amino acids: CASSTQGLAEAFF.

J is TRBJ2-3 and V is TRBV19; D gene unclear. The ends were cut back, 3 bases at V and 1 base at J, with 11 bases in the middle. The CDR3 totals 15 residues. From germline, CDR1 is LNHDA and CDR2 SQIVND (reference sequence). The CDR3 loop reads CASSITGYGTDTQYF. CDR3 in DNA: TGTGCCAGTAGTATTACGGGCTACGGCACAGATACGCAGTATTTT.

V is TRBV13 and J is TRBJ1-5; possibly TRBD1 for D (5 bases). The germline V and J ends were trimmed by 0 bases and 7 bases, with 10 bases remaining between them. CDR3 length: 14 amino acids. Germline-derived CDR1 and CDR2 are PRHDT and FYEKMQ (reference sequence). The CDR3 DNA follows: TGTGCCAGCAGCTTAGGGCGGGGGGAACAGCCCCAGCATTTT. This translates into CASSLGRGEQPQHF.

The rearrangement uses TRBV20-1 and TRBJ1-1; possible D gene TRBD1, 6 bases. Germline CDR1 DFQATT, CDR2 SNEGSKA (reference sequence). The CDR3 has 12 amino acids. V lost 6 bases and J 3 bases, leaving 11 bases between the germline ends. This chain's CDR3 is CSAAQGYTEAFF. The DNA for the CDR3 is TGCAGTGCGGCACAGGGATACACTGAAGCTTTCTTT.

The chain employs TRBV19 and TRBJ1-1, with a possible D match to TRBD1 (6 bases). CDR3 length: 14 residues. Trimming shortened V by 3 bases and J by 1 base, and 9 bases separated the two germline ends. The V gene's germline CDR1 is LNHDA and CDR2 SQIVND (reference sequence). The CDR3 DNA sequence: TGTGCCAGTAGTATGGGGGGCTCGAACACTGAAGCTTTCTTT. Its translation: CASSMGGSNTEAFF.

The V and J genes are TRBV29-1 and TRBJ1-2; D may be TRBD1 (6 bases). The CDR3 loop spans 13 amino acids. V lost 2 bases and J lost 5, with 12 bases in between. Germline lookup yields CDR1 SQVTM and CDR2 ANQGSEA. The CDR3 here is CSVERTEFYGYTF. CDR3 in DNA: TGCAGCGTTGAACGGACAGAGTTTTATGGCTACACCTTC.

This clonotype was recorded only once. The chain recombines TRBV13 with TRBJ2-2; no reliable D call. The CDR3 runs 13 residues. With 5 bases removed from V and 6 bases from J, the gap between germline ends came to 10 bases. The V gene's germline CDR1 is PRHDT and CDR2 FYEKMQ (reference sequence). The CDR3 protein is CASSPATSGELFF. Here the CDR3 DNA reads TGTGCCAGCAGCCCCGCCACGTCCGGGGAGCTGTTTTTT.

DNA of the CDR3: TGCGCCAGCAGTCAATCGGAGACAGGGGGCATGAACACTGAAGCTTTCTTT. Translating it yields CASSQSETGGMNTEAFF. The genes are TRBV23-1 and TRBJ1-1; 10 bases align to TRBD1. TRBV23-1 counts as an open reading frame of uncertain function. V shed 0 bases and J 0 bases; nucleotides not matched to a gene: 4. The CDR3 consists of 17 residues.

A few counts support this clonotype. The chain couples TRBV5-6 to TRBJ1-5, with D unclear. The CDR3 contains 13 residues. V was cut by 2 bases and J by 6 bases, with 9 bases left in between. Germline CDR1 reads SGHDT; CDR2 reads YYEEEE. The CDR3 DNA follows: TGTGCCAGCAGCTTCGGCAGTTCTCAGCCCCAGCATTTT. It yields the protein CASSFGSSQPQHF.